Each of the 25 T cell receptor beta chains below was sequenced from the same sample in a study of T cells in Graves' hyperthyroidism and ophthalmopathy. The TCR beta CDR3 regions underwent amplification using RNA transcripts as the source. Primed by the HTBI set, a first-round RT-PCR was run on the TCR CDR3. One entry per CDR3 protein, called by TCRdb with MiXCR from the multiplex PCR reads. The top ten clones hold 3.7% of a sample with approximately 400,000 distinct CDR3 sequences, about a fifth of them seen once. The sequenced sample consisted of blood. These receptors were taken from a woman under 30 with Graves' hyperthyroidism.

Many counts were recorded for this clonotype. The chain is built from TRBV30 and TRBJ2-5; tentative D call: TRBD2 (5 bases). The CDR3 contains 17 residues. Germline V lookup: CDR1 GTSNPN, CDR2 SVGIG (reference sequence). Trimming took 0 bases from V and 2 from J, leaving 19 bases between them. The CDR3 protein is CAWSVLYRGEGQETQYF. The DNA for the CDR3 is TGTGCCTGGAGTGTATTATATCGGGGAGAGGGTCAAGAGACCCAGTACTTC.

This clonotype was detected many times. V and J are TRBV11-1 and TRBJ1-5; 7 nucleotides line up with TRBD1. There are 16 residues in the CDR3. Germline CDR1 is SGHAT and CDR2 is FQDESV (reference sequence). With 5 bases clipped from V and 1 base from J, the junction kept 8 bases outside the gene matches. CDR3 nucleotides: TGTGCCAGCAGCCCAGGGGGAGGGGGCAGCAATCAGCCCCAGCATTTT. This codes for CASSPGGGGSNQPQHF.

This clonotype was seen more than once but under ten times. This chain connects TRBV19 to TRBJ2-2, with D possibly matching TRBD1 (5 bases). V shed 2 bases and J shed 6 bases, with 16 bases lying between them. Germline V gives CDR1 LNHDA, CDR2 SQIVND (reference sequence). CDR3 length equals 16 residues. This CDR3 is CASSIRAGFSPGELFF. The CDR3 DNA sequence: TGTGCCAGTAGTATACGGGCAGGGTTCTCGCCCGGGGAGCTGTTTTTT. Complete variable domain (other parts from reference TRBV19 and TRBJ2-2): DGGITQSPKYLFRKEGQNVTLSCEQNLNHDAMYWYRQDPGQGLRLIYYSQIVNDFQKGDIAEGYSVSREKKESFPLTVTSAQKNPTAFYLCASSIRAGFSPGELFFGEGSRLTVL.

There are many counts of this clonotype. This sequence joins TRBV7-8 and TRBJ2-7; D gene unclear. CDR1 and CDR2 (germline): SGHVS, FQNEAQ. V lost 2 bases and J lost 0, with 8 bases in between. There are 14 residues in the CDR3. CDR3 loop: CASSLMLSSYEQYF. The CDR3 DNA sequence: TGTGCCAGCAGCTTAATGTTGAGCTCCTACGAGCAGTACTTC.

At least ten counts were recorded for this clonotype. The gene calls are TRBV20-1 and TRBJ2-5; 8 positions match TRBD1. The CDR3 loop spans 14 amino acids. V gave up 4 bases and J gave up 5 bases; unmatched junction bases: 9. Looked up from germline, CDR1 is DFQATT and CDR2 is SNEGSKA (reference sequence). DNA for the CDR3: TGCAGTGCTAACCGACCGACAGGGGAGGAGACCCAGTACTTC. Amino acid sequence: CSANRPTGEETQYF.

This clonotype was observed many times. The V and J genes are TRBV20-1 and TRBJ2-2; 9 bases line up with TRBD1. The CDR3 loop spans 15 amino acids. Germline lookup yields CDR1 DFQATT and CDR2 SNEGSKA (reference sequence). With V trimmed by 4 bases and J by 5 bases, 8 bases remained unmatched. The CDR3 DNA reads TGCAGTGCTAAAACAGGGGGCGGCCTTACCGGGGAGCTGTTTTTT. This gives the protein CSAKTGGGLTGELFF.

This clonotype was found many times. The chain links TRBV12-3 or TRBV12-4 to TRBJ1-1; no reliable D call. This CDR3 region has 12 residues. Trimming cost V 3 bases and J 6 bases, with 8 bases left between them. Written as DNA, the CDR3 is TGTGCCAGCAGTTTGGAGGGCGCTGAAGCTTTCTTT. This sequence encodes CASSLEGAEAFF.

This clonotype was recorded many times. V is TRBV6-5 and J is TRBJ1-2, with TRBD1 matching 9 bases. V shed 6 bases, J shed 7 bases, and the junction held 15 bases outside the gene matches. Germline CDR1 is MNHEY and CDR2 is SVGAGI. CDR3 length: 16 residues. CDR3 in amino acids: CASSFPPGQGRSGYTF. Here the CDR3 DNA reads TGTGCCAGCAGCTTTCCTCCGGGACAGGGACGCTCTGGCTACACCTTC.

In this sample, this clonotype turned up many times. This sequence joins TRBV12-3 or TRBV12-4 and TRBJ2-3, with TRBD1 matching over 9 bases. V shed 5 bases, J shed 6 bases, and the junction held 6 bases outside the gene matches. This CDR3 comprises 14 residues. DNA for the CDR3: TGTGCCAGCAGTCGACAGGGGGAATCGGATACGCAGTATTTT. This sequence encodes CASSRQGESDTQYF.

The chain has TRBV11-2 and TRBJ2-7; TRBD2 matches 8 bases. J gave up 1 base and V 3 bases, and 8 bases lay outside the gene matches. This CDR3 is 16 amino acids long. Per germline, CDR1 SGHAT and CDR2 FQNNGV. CDR3: CASSFDSGKSSYEQYF. In nucleotides, the CDR3 is TGTGCCAGCAGCTTTGATAGCGGGAAATCGTCCTACGAGCAGTACTTC.

This clonotype has more than one count but fewer than ten. The rearrangement joins TRBV6-2 or TRBV6-3 to TRBJ2-7; tentatively, D is TRBD1 (6 bases). The ends were cut back, 10 bases at V and 4 bases at J, with 20 bases in the middle. This CDR3 is built from 14 residues. Germline CDR1 MNHEY, CDR2 SVGEGT. CDR3 region: CATDWGPPHYEQYF. For the CDR3, the DNA is TGTGCCACCGACTGGGGGCCTCCCCATTACGAGCAGTACTTC.

This clonotype was seen many times. The chain uses TRBV15 and TRBJ2-5; D unclear. Trimming shortened V by 7 bases and J by 1 base, and 13 bases separated the two germline ends. Germline V CDR1 and CDR2: LNHNV, YYDKDF (reference sequence). This CDR3 is 14 amino acids long. CDR3 DNA sequence: TGTGCCACCACCACAGAGATACCCCAAGAGACCCAGTACTTC. It specifies CATTTEIPQETQYF. Full variable domain (remainder filled in from reference TRBV15 and TRBJ2-5): DAMVIQNPRYQVTQFGKPVTLSCSQTLNHNVMYWYQQKSSQAPKLLFHYYDKDFNNEADTPDNFQSRRPNTSFCFLDIRSPGLGDTAMYLCATTTEIPQETQYFGPGTRLLVL.

The chain is built from TRBV27 and TRBJ1-3; possibly TRBD1 for D (5 bases). V lost 8 bases and J 4 bases, leaving 12 bases between the germline ends. CDR1 is MNHEY, CDR2 SMNVEV, per germline (reference sequence). The CDR3 totals 13 residues. The CDR3 region is CASGTGLGNTIYF. The DNA of the CDR3 is TGTGCCAGCGGGACTGGACTGGGAAACACCATATATTTT.

This clonotype was observed at least ten times. The CDR3 loop reads CSARGSRIANTEAFF. Written as DNA, the CDR3 is TGCAGTGCTAGAGGAAGTAGGATTGCGAACACTGAAGCTTTCTTT. The chain joins TRBV20-1 to TRBJ1-1; D unresolved. Trimming took 1 base from V and 1 from J, leaving 13 bases between them. Germline lookup yields CDR1 DFQATT and CDR2 SNEGSKA (reference sequence). CDR3 length: 15 amino acids.

This clonotype was seen ten or more times. J is TRBJ1-2 and V is TRBV12-5; D may be TRBD1 (6 bases). CDR3 size: 15 residues. From germline, CDR1 is LGHNT and CDR2 FRNRAP. The germline V and J ends were trimmed by 6 bases and 0 bases, with 14 bases remaining between them. CDR3 sequence (DNA): TGTGCTAGTGGCCGATTCGGACAGTCTAACTATGGCTACACCTTC. It specifies CASGRFGQSNYGYTF. The full variable domain, in which reference TRBV12-5 and TRBJ1-2 provide the parts outside the CDR3, is DARVTQTPRHKVTEMGQEVTMRCQPILGHNTVFWYRQTMMQGLELLAYFRNRAPLDDSGMPKDRFSAEMPDATLATLKIQPSEPRDSAVYFCASGRFGQSNYGYTFGSGTRLTVV.

This clonotype showed up many times. The rearrangement joins TRBV6-5 to TRBJ2-5; 11 bases map to TRBD1. Germline V CDR1 and CDR2: MNHEY, SVGAGI. Trimming took 8 bases from V and 5 from J; bases not matched to a gene: 7. This CDR3 comprises 14 residues. As DNA, the CDR3 is TGTGCCAGCGCCAGGACAGGGGGCGTGGAGACCCAGTACTTC. Translation: CASARTGGVETQYF.

This clonotype appeared many times. The chain recombines TRBV14 with TRBJ2-7, with TRBD1 identical over 9 bases. V lost 2 bases, J lost 6 bases, and 11 bases stayed unmatched. The germline gives CDR1 SGHDN, CDR2 FVKESK. The CDR3 sequence is 16 residues long. The CDR3 DNA sequence: TGTGCCAGCAGCCAAATCTGGGGGACAGGGATTGGCGAGCAGTACTTC. This sequence encodes CASSQIWGTGIGEQYF.

The chain couples TRBV6-1 to TRBJ1-2; no definite D call. V was clipped by 6 bases and J by 6 bases, with 11 bases between them. Germline CDR1 and CDR2: MNHNS and SASEGT. This CDR3 spans 12 amino acids. The CDR3 DNA is TGTGCCAGCAGACTGACCCGGAATGGCTACACCTTC. Translated, it gives CASRLTRNGYTF.

In this sample, this clonotype turned up many times. This sequence joins TRBV2 and TRBJ2-5, with TRBD1 as a possible D gene (6 bases). The CDR3 sequence is 12 residues long. CDR1 and CDR2 from the germline V gene are SNHLY and FYNNEI. V lost 7 bases, J lost 2 bases, and 8 bases lay in between. The CDR3, as DNA: TGTGCCAGCACGACAGGTCAAGAGACCCAGTACTTC. It codes for CASTTGQETQYF.

This clonotype appeared a few times. The J gene is TRBJ2-7, the V gene TRBV27; no clear D gene. The CDR3 covers 15 residues. Deletions cut 0 bases from V and 3 bases from J, with 12 bases between. Germline V gives CDR1 MNHEY, CDR2 SMNVEV (reference sequence). Here the CDR3 DNA reads TGTGCCAGCAGTTTATCGGCCTCAGGAATCTACGAGCAGTACTTC. This encodes CASSLSASGIYEQYF.

This clonotype was found many times. This sequence joins TRBV6-1 and TRBJ2-7; D is undetermined. V shed 3 bases and J shed 3 bases, with 6 bases lying between them. CDR3 size: 12 residues. Germline V CDR1 and CDR2: MNHNS, SASEGT. CDR3 coding DNA: TGTGCCAGCAGTGAGACGGGCTACGAGCAGTACTTC. Its translation is CASSETGYEQYF.

This clonotype showed up just a few times. This may come from a read error, since a much larger clone is one base off. The V call is TRBV12-3 or TRBV12-4, the J call TRBJ1-1, with D possibly being TRBD1 (6 bases). The CDR3 contains 14 residues. In DNA form, the CDR3 reads TGTGCCAGCAGTTTAGCGGGACATCACACTGAAGCTTGCTTT. It encodes CASSLAGHHTEACF.

This clonotype was observed many times. V is TRBV27 and J is TRBJ2-5, with 7 bases aligning to TRBD1. CDR1 is MNHEY and CDR2 is SMNVEV in the germline V gene (reference sequence). V was clipped by 5 bases and J by 4 bases; unmatched bases: 4. There are 13 residues in the CDR3. The CDR3, as DNA: TGTGCCAGCAGTCCTTACAGGGGAGAGACCCAGTACTTC. It encodes CASSPYRGETQYF.

This clonotype was seen repeatedly, ten times or more. The chain recombines TRBV4-2 with TRBJ1-5; 7 bases are a match to TRBD1. With 0 bases clipped from V and 0 bases from J, the junction kept 8 bases outside the gene matches. This CDR3 has 18 residues. The germline V gene encodes CDR1 LGHNA and CDR2 YNFKEQ. The CDR3 bases are TGTGCCAGCAGCCAAGATGGGGAAGGGGGCCATAGCAATCAGCCCCAGCATTTT. This gives the protein CASSQDGEGGHSNQPQHF.

This clonotype was picked up many times. The gene calls are TRBV12-3 or TRBV12-4 and TRBJ1-5; no clear D. The CDR3 covers 12 residues. Trimming took off 8 bases at V and 4 bases at J, with 9 bases between the two ends. The CDR3 protein is CASQFGNQPQHF. CDR3 coding DNA: TGTGCCAGCCAGTTTGGTAATCAGCCCCAGCATTTT.